This note documents a single T cell receptor beta chain sequence. The source of the sample is a study of T cell changes during pregnancy in multiple sclerosis. The germline V gene encodes CDR1 LNHDA and CDR2 SQIVND (reference sequence). V shed 5 bases, J shed 5 bases, and the junction held 14 bases outside the gene matches. CDR3 size: 16 residues. Libraries were prepared by immunoSEQ multiplex PCR; TCRdb keeps only in-frame clonotypes and omits some of them. The sample contains tens of thousands of clones, 90% to 95% of which appear only once. This chain uses TRBV19 with TRBJ2-5; 7 bases fit TRBD2. The source of this sequence is a female donor with multiple sclerosis, enrolled in a pregnancy study. The source was peripheral blood, collected in the first trimester of pregnancy. The CDR3 nucleotides read TGTGCCAGTAGTCCCATTCGAGGTCAGGGAGGGGAGACCCAGTACTTC. This gives the protein CASSPIRGQGGETQYF.